This entry lists 21 T cell receptor beta chains sequenced from one sample in a study of CD8+ T cells in alopecia areata. Extraction of RNA preceded its reverse transcription into cDNA, which served as the sequencing template. Profiling relied on immunoSEQ multiplex PCR, and the TCRdb table lists in-frame clones only, not all of them. The repertoire consists of some 96,000 clones, with about 64% occurring once and the leading ten covering 15% to 17%. The treatment denotes: oral pan-JAK inhibitor, 5-10 mg twice daily. Here the sequenced sample was CD8+ T cells sorted from blood, taken at week 4, from a patient treated with tofacitinib. The receptors come from a human donor with alopecia areata.

V gene TRBV4-1 combines with J gene TRBJ2-3; 8 positions agree with TRBD2. The V segment lost 1 base and the J segment 2 bases; nucleotides outside the gene matches: 11. This CDR3 contains 18 residues. Germline V gene lookup returns CDR1 MGHRA and CDR2 YSYEKL. The CDR3 DNA sequence: TGCGCCAGCAGCCAAGTTTGGTCCAGACTAGCGAACACAGATACGCAGTATTTT. It is translated as CASSQVWSRLANTDTQYF.

The chain carries TRBV4-1 and TRBJ1-1; D is unresolved. This CDR3 spans 15 amino acids. Deletions cut 1 base from V and 0 bases from J, with 9 bases between. The germline CDR1 and CDR2 sequences are MGHRA and YSYEKL. CDR3 sequence: CASSQVAALNTEAFF. The CDR3 nucleotides read TGCGCCAGCAGCCAAGTTGCGGCCCTGAACACTGAAGCTTTCTTT.

The chain joins TRBV6-5 to TRBJ2-2; 7 bases line up with TRBD1. J lost 3 bases, V lost 5 bases, and 0 bases had no gene match. The CDR3 extends over 13 amino acids. Germline V gives CDR1 MNHEY, CDR2 SVGAGI. This chain's CDR3 is CASSDRDTGELFF. The CDR3 region has the DNA TGTGCCAGCAGTGACAGGGACACCGGGGAGCTGTTTTTT.

This clone was counted between two and nine times. J is TRBJ2-7 and V is TRBV30, with TRBD2 matching 9 bases. This CDR3 spans 14 amino acids. The V gene end was trimmed by 5 bases and the J gene end by 5 bases; junction bases not matched to a gene: 10. Germline V gene sequence: CDR1 GTSNPN, CDR2 SVGIG (reference sequence). Written as DNA, the CDR3 is TGTGCCTGGGCGGGCCCTAGCGGGATCAACGAGCAGTACTTC. It specifies CAWAGPSGINEQYF.

On this clone itself: This sample also contains other DNA sequences that code for the same CDR3. The chain couples TRBV9 to TRBJ1-3; D unresolved. The V end was cut by 0 bases, the J end by 4 bases, with 8 bases between. This CDR3 region has 14 residues. Germline V gene sequence: CDR1 SGDLS, CDR2 YYNGEE. The CDR3 DNA follows: TGTGCCAGCAGCGTAGGGACGGAAGGAAACACCATATATTTT. It codes for CASSVGTEGNTIYF.

The chain links TRBV5-1 to TRBJ2-7; a possible D gene is TRBD1 (6 bases). The CDR3 sequence is 14 residues long. Trimming shortened V by 0 bases and J by 1 base, and 8 bases separated the two germline ends. Germline CDR1 is SGHRS and CDR2 is YFSETQ. The CDR3 is CASSLGQASYEQYF. DNA of the CDR3: TGCGCCAGCAGCTTGGGACAGGCTTCCTACGAGCAGTACTTC.

The chain recombines TRBV14 with TRBJ2-7; no clear D. The CDR3 is 13 amino acids. Germline V gives CDR1 SGHDN, CDR2 FVKESK. The V end was cut by 0 bases, the J end by 3 bases, with 6 bases between. The CDR3, as DNA: TGTGCCAGCAGCCAAGATTGGGTCTACGAGCAGTACTTC. This encodes CASSQDWVYEQYF.

This clone showed up just once. The gene calls are TRBV5-1 and TRBJ2-2; possibly TRBD1 or TRBD2 for D (5 bases each). The CDR3 is 20 amino acids. V shed 2 bases and J shed 4 bases, with 27 bases lying between them. CDR1 and CDR2 from the germline V gene are SGHRS and YFSETQ. The CDR3 loop is CASSLIPRGPPFSSTGELFF. The CDR3 nucleotides are TGCGCCAGCAGCTTAATACCCCGGGGCCCCCCCTTCTCCTCCACCGGGGAGCTGTTTTTT.

The chain combines TRBV30 with TRBJ1-1; no clear D gene. V dropped 0 bases and J dropped 2 bases, with 7 bases sitting between them. Looked up from germline, CDR1 is GTSNPN and CDR2 is SVGIG (reference sequence). CDR3 length: 13 residues. CDR3 sequence: CAWSVGDNTEAFF. As DNA, the CDR3 is TGTGCCTGGAGTGTTGGGGATAACACTGAAGCTTTCTTT.

Concerning this clone: It is unclear where the CDR3 begins or ends on the DNA, so no DNA is shown, and the CDR3 is as TCRdb lists it. This chain uses TRBV25-1 with TRBJ1-2; the D call of TRBD1 is as the table states it, not checked on the DNA. Germline lookup yields CDR1 MGHDK and CDR2 SYGVNS. The CDR3 extends over 14 residues, inclusive of both ends. The CDR3 spells CASSEFGTGITSTF.

This clone was recorded once. V is TRBV4-1 and J is TRBJ2-3, with D possibly being TRBD2 (6 bases). The CDR3 has 16 amino acids. The V gene lost 2 bases and the J gene lost 0 bases, with 12 bases spanning the gap. Germline assignment: CDR1 MGHRA and CDR2 YSYEKL. CDR3 region: CASSQLAQTSTDTQYF. The CDR3 coding sequence is TGCGCCAGCAGCCAACTAGCGCAAACTAGCACAGATACGCAGTATTTT.

The chain uses TRBV9 and TRBJ1-1; 9 nucleotides align to TRBD1. The V segment lost 8 bases and the J segment 1 base; nucleotides outside the gene matches: 3. Germline CDR1 and CDR2: SGDLS and YYNGEE. The CDR3 is 13 residues long. The CDR3 region is CASQQGANTEAFF. The CDR3, as DNA: TGTGCCAGTCAACAGGGGGCGAACACTGAAGCTTTCTTT.

V and J are TRBV5-1 and TRBJ1-1; the D gene is possibly TRBD1 (6 bases). Deletions cut 0 bases from V and 4 bases from J, with 10 bases between. The germline V gene has CDR1 SGHRS and CDR2 YFSETQ. CDR3 length: 14 amino acids. CDR3 DNA: TGCGCCAGCAGCTTGGCGGGGGCGGGCACTGAAGCTTTCTTT. Translated: CASSLAGAGTEAFF.

This clone has just a few counts. The chain recombines TRBV28 with TRBJ1-4; maybe TRBD1 (5 bases). V was shortened by 3 bases and J by 5 bases, with 13 bases between the two germline ends. CDR1 is MDHEN and CDR2 is SYDVKM in the germline V gene. There are 15 residues in the CDR3. CDR3 DNA sequence: TGTGCCAGCAGTTTTAATCAGGGTGAGAATGAAAAACTGTTTTTT. Protein sequence: CASSFNQGENEKLFF.

This clone was counted between two and nine times. The gene calls are TRBV27 and TRBJ2-1, with D tentatively TRBD1 or TRBD2 (5 bases each). The germline V and J ends were trimmed by 3 bases and 6 bases, with 15 bases remaining between them. CDR3 length: 15 amino acids. Germline CDR1 and CDR2: MNHEY and SMNVEV (reference sequence). DNA for the CDR3: TGTGCCAGCAGTTTTACGGGACCGACTGGCAATGAGCAGTTCTTC. Protein product: CASSFTGPTGNEQFF.

The V and J genes are TRBV15 and TRBJ2-3; 7 nucleotides line up with TRBD2. The ends lost 4 bases at V and 5 bases at J; junction bases unmatched: 12. Per germline, CDR1 LNHNV and CDR2 YYDKDF (reference sequence). This CDR3 contains 16 residues. The CDR3 spells CATSTRPTSREDTQYF. The CDR3 coding sequence is TGTGCCACCAGCACCAGACCGACTAGCCGGGAAGATACGCAGTATTTT.

This clone was seen once. The chain links TRBV4-1 to TRBJ1-5; D unresolved. Deletions cut 0 bases from V and 6 bases from J, with 6 bases between. The length of the CDR3 is 13 residues. Looked up from germline, CDR1 is MGHRA and CDR2 is YSYEKL. The DNA of the CDR3 is TGCGCCAGCAGCCAAGATCCTGGTCAGCCCCAGCATTTT. This gives the protein CASSQDPGQPQHF.

The rearrangement uses TRBV28 and TRBJ2-2; D may be TRBD1 (5 bases). CDR3 length equals 18 residues. Germline V lookup: CDR1 MDHEN, CDR2 SYDVKM. Between the trimmed V and J ends, which lost 9 bases and 2 bases, there was a span of 25 bases. The DNA for the CDR3 is TGTGCCAGGCGGCAAGGACCCGTCCGGACACCTAACACCGGGGAGCTGTTTTTT. It codes for CARRQGPVRTPNTGELFF.

The chain joins TRBV28 to TRBJ2-3; D is unclear. This CDR3 comprises 15 residues. V was trimmed by 5 bases and J by 5 bases, leaving 17 bases between them. The germline gives CDR1 MDHEN, CDR2 SYDVKM. This CDR3 is CASSPSLVQLDTQYF. The DNA for the CDR3 is TGTGCCAGCAGTCCCTCCCTCGTTCAGCTAGATACGCAGTATTTT.

The V and J genes are TRBV30 and TRBJ2-1, with D possibly being TRBD2 (6 bases). CDR3 length: 14 amino acids. The V end was cut by 2 bases, the J end by 7 bases, with 15 bases between. Germline V gene lookup returns CDR1 GTSNPN and CDR2 SVGIG (reference sequence). CDR3 in DNA: TGTGCCTGGAGTCGAGGGACTTCGCTTAATGAGCAGTTCTTC. This codes for CAWSRGTSLNEQFF. The full variable domain, rest sourced from reference TRBV30 and TRBJ2-1, is SQTIHQWPATLVQPVGSPLSLECTVEGTSNPNLYWYRQAAGRGLQLLFYSVGIGQISSEVPQNLSASRPQDRQFILSSKKLLLSDSGFYLCAWSRGTSLNEQFFGPGTRLTVL.

This clone was seen only a few times. The chain recombines TRBV29-1 with TRBJ2-7; 7 nucleotides line up with TRBD2. CDR3 length: 15 amino acids. Per the germline V gene, CDR1 is SQVTM and CDR2 is ANQGSEA. The V gene end was trimmed by 2 bases and the J gene end by 2 bases; junction bases not matched to a gene: 9. The CDR3 nucleotides read TGCAGCGTTGAATTTCGGTTGGGGACTACCTACGAGCAGTACTTC. Translated: CSVEFRLGTTYEQYF.